The sequence of this TCR beta chain was determined in a study of T cell changes during pregnancy in multiple sclerosis. The CDR3 runs to 14 residues. Trimming removed 2 bases from V and 3 bases from J, with 11 bases in between. Germline V gene lookup returns CDR1 SGHTA and CDR2 FQGNSA. This table comes from immunoSEQ multiplex PCR, and its TCRdb copy is limited to in-frame clones, with some not included. The sample has about 70,000 clones; approximately 94% are singletons. Source: peripheral blood, taken in the third trimester of pregnancy. The sequence came from a female donor with multiple sclerosis, enrolled in a pregnancy study. The rearrangement uses TRBV7-2 and TRBJ2-7; possible D gene TRBD2, 6 bases. CDR3 sequence (DNA): TGTGCCAGCAGCTTAACCCAGGGAGGCTACGAGCAGTACTTC. Translation: CASSLTQGGYEQYF.